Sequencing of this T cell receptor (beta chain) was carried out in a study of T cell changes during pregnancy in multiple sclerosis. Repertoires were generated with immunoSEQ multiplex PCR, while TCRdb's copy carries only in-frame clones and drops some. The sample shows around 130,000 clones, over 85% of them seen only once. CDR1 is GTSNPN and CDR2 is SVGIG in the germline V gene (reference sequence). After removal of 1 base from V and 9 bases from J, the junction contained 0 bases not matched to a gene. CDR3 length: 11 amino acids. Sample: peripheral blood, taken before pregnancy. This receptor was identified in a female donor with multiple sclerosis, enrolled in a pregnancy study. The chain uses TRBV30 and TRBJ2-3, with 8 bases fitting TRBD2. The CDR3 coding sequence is TGTGCCTGGAGTGCGGGGGGGACGCAGTATTTT. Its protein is CAWSAGGTQYF.